This T cell receptor beta chain was sequenced during a study of T cell responses to AZD1222 COVID-19 vaccine. Germline V gives CDR1 MNHEY, CDR2 SMNVEV (reference sequence). Trimming took 5 bases from V and 7 from J; bases not matched to a gene: 7. The CDR3 loop spans 13 amino acids. The method was immunoSEQ multiplex PCR; TCRdb's version includes in-frame clones alone and lacks a portion of them. The data show some 95,000 clones, 85% to 90% seen once. The receptor was derived from an adult in good health. The J gene is TRBJ2-5, the V gene TRBV27, with TRBD2 identical over 7 bases. Material: peripheral blood, obtained on day 0 of AZD1222 vaccination. CDR3 region: CASSVDWGGTQYF. The DNA for the CDR3 is TGTGCCAGCAGTGTGGACTGGGGGGGGACCCAGTACTTC.